The 14 T cell receptor beta chains listed next were all sequenced from one sample in a study of OX40 agonist ivuxolimab in advanced cancers. TCRdb's table, derived via immunoSEQ multiplex PCR, lists solely in-frame clones and lacks some. The table shows fewer than 85,000 clones, with 85% to 95% occurring only once. The sample here was CD4+ or CD8+ T cells sorted from blood, taken in a trial of the OX40 agonist ivuxolimab. These TCRs come from an adult with an advanced solid tumor such as melanoma, head and neck, liver or kidney cancer.

The chain recombines TRBV7-9 with TRBJ1-4; 7 bases fit TRBD1. The CDR3 has 16 residues. The germline V gene encodes CDR1 SEHNR and CDR2 FQNEAQ (reference sequence). With V trimmed by 3 bases and J by 6 bases, 10 bases remained unmatched. The CDR3 here is CASSFWLGGVDEKLFF. For the CDR3, the DNA is TGTGCCAGCAGCTTCTGGTTAGGGGGCGTCGATGAAAAACTGTTTTTT.

With regard to this clone: This likely comes from a read error, as the CDR3 has no conserved phenylalanine or tryptophan at its end. The DNA is omitted, as the CDR3 cannot be located on it reliably, and the CDR3 follows TCRdb's listing. This chain connects TRBV29-1 to TRBJ2-7; TRBD2 was called by the table and not checked on the DNA. Germline-derived CDR1 and CDR2 are SQVTM and ANQGSEA. A total of 9 residues make up the CDR3, ends included. This CDR3 is CSVSPRVAL.

The J gene is TRBJ2-3, the V gene TRBV6-5; 9 bases are shared with TRBD2. CDR1 and CDR2 from the germline V gene are MNHEY and SVGAGI. The CDR3 runs 14 residues. J was trimmed by 5 bases and V by 2 bases; bases with no gene match: 2. CDR3 sequence: CASSYGGGGDTQYF. The CDR3 coding sequence is TGTGCCAGCAGTTACGGCGGGGGGGGAGATACGCAGTATTTT.

The CDR3 loop is CASSRGLVNGGELFF. The CDR3 nucleotides are TGTGCCAGCAGCCGGGGACTAGTGAACGGCGGGGAGCTGTTTTTT. The chain couples TRBV27 to TRBJ2-2, with 8 bases matching TRBD2. CDR3 size: 15 residues. Germline CDR1 MNHEY, CDR2 SMNVEV (reference sequence). V lost 6 bases and J lost 7; bases outside the gene matches: 10.

The rearrangement joins TRBV9 to TRBJ2-7; TRBD1 might be the D (6 bases). Germline V gene data show CDR1 as SGDLS and CDR2 as YYNGEE. The CDR3 length is 14 residues. With 4 bases removed from V and 2 bases from J, the gap between germline ends came to 13 bases. As DNA, the CDR3 is TGTGCCAGCAGCCGTGCAGGGGCCGCCTACGAGCAGTACTTC. As protein: CASSRAGAAYEQYF. Supplemented by reference TRBV9 and TRBJ2-7, the full variable domain reads DSGVTQTPKHLITATGQRVTLRCSPRSGDLSVYWYQQSLDQGLQFLIQYYNGEERAKGNILERFSAQQFPDLHSELNLSSLELGDSALYFCASSRAGAAYEQYFGPGTRLTVT.

The genes are TRBV30 and TRBJ2-1; 11 bases are shared with TRBD2. The CDR3 is 17 amino acids. Germline CDR1 and CDR2: GTSNPN and SVGIG (reference sequence). Unmatched junction bases numbered 8, after V lost 1 base and J lost 3 bases. The CDR3 DNA follows: TGTGCCTGGAGTGCCCGGGGGACTAGCGGAAACTACAATGAGCAGTTCTTC. Amino acid sequence: CAWSARGTSGNYNEQFF.

The V call is TRBV4-2, the J call TRBJ2-1; 10 bases align to TRBD2. Germline lookup yields CDR1 LGHNA and CDR2 YNFKEQ. The CDR3 extends over 17 amino acids. With 0 bases clipped from V and 7 bases from J, the junction kept 9 bases outside the gene matches. CDR3 loop: CASSQDTSGVEWNEQFF. The DNA of the CDR3 is TGTGCCAGCAGCCAAGATACTAGCGGGGTCGAGTGGAATGAGCAGTTCTTC.

This clone came up once. This chain links TRBV5-1 with TRBJ1-4; 9 bases match TRBD1. Germline CDR1 is SGHRS and CDR2 is YFSETQ. The CDR3 extends over 15 amino acids. V shed 5 bases and J 5 bases; nucleotides not matched to a gene: 7. The CDR3 here is CASRSTGGRNEKLFF. In DNA form, the CDR3 reads TGCGCCAGCAGATCGACAGGGGGTCGGAATGAAAAACTGTTTTTT.

The CDR3 DNA follows: TGTGCCAACCGACAGGATTACTCTGGAAACACCATATATTTT. It encodes CANRQDYSGNTIYF. This chain links TRBV2 with TRBJ1-3; weak D call: TRBD1 (6 bases). Germline V gives CDR1 SNHLY, CDR2 FYNNEI. The CDR3 has 14 amino acids. The V and J ends lost 10 bases and 0 bases respectively, with 13 bases between them.

The sample holds one count of this clone. This chain's CDR3 is CASSFQGANVGTDTQYF. CDR3 bases: TGCGCCAGCAGCTTTCAGGGGGCAAATGTCGGCACAGATACGCAGTATTTT. The chain is built from TRBV5-1 and TRBJ2-3, with 8 bases matching TRBD1. CDR3 length: 17 amino acids. Germline trimming cut 2 bases from V and 1 base from J; bases unmatched to any gene: 9. In germline, CDR1 is SGHRS, CDR2 YFSETQ.

A single count supports this clone. This chain connects TRBV4-2 to TRBJ2-3; 11 bases are a match to TRBD2. Germline trimming cut 0 bases from V and 4 bases from J; bases unmatched to any gene: 6. Germline CDR1 LGHNA, CDR2 YNFKEQ. The CDR3 loop spans 17 amino acids. The CDR3 sequence is CASSQEGIAGGPDTQYF. DNA of the CDR3: TGTGCCAGCAGCCAAGAGGGTATAGCGGGAGGGCCAGATACGCAGTATTTT.

CDR3 residues: CATGGGTSVVDEQFF. The DNA for the CDR3 is TGTGCCACTGGGGGTGGGACTAGCGTTGTTGATGAGCAGTTCTTC. This chain links TRBV10-3 with TRBJ2-1; 10 nucleotides align to TRBD2. This CDR3 spans 15 amino acids. CDR1 is ENHRY, CDR2 SYGVKD, per germline. J gave up 8 bases and V 10 bases, and 14 bases lay outside the gene matches.

This clone was counted a single time. V is TRBV6-5 and J is TRBJ1-2; D may be TRBD1 (6 bases). The CDR3 consists of 14 residues. The V gene lost 5 bases and the J gene lost 2 bases, with 12 bases spanning the gap. The V gene's germline CDR1 is MNHEY and CDR2 SVGAGI. CDR3 DNA: TGTGCCAGCAGTGCATCACAGGGAAACTATGGCTACACCTTC. It is translated as CASSASQGNYGYTF.

This chain links TRBV7-9 with TRBJ2-3; the match to TRBD2 covers 9 bases. V lost 0 bases, J lost 4 bases, and 5 bases stayed unmatched. CDR3 length equals 16 residues. Germline V gene data show CDR1 as SEHNR and CDR2 as FQNEAQ (reference sequence). The CDR3 loop is CASSLAGSGGPDTQYF. DNA for the CDR3: TGTGCCAGCAGCTTAGCGGGTAGCGGGGGCCCAGATACGCAGTATTTT.